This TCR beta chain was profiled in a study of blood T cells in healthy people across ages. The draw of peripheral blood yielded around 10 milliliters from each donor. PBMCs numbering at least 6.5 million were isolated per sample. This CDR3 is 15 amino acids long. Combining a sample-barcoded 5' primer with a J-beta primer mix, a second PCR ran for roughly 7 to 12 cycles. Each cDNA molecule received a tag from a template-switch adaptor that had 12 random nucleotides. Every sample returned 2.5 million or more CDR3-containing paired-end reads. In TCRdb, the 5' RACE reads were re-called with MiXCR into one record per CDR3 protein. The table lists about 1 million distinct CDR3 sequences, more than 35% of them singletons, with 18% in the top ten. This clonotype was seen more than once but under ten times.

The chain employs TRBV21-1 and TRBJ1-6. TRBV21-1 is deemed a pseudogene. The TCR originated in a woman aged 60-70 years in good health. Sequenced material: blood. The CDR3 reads CASSKGIYIFSPLHF. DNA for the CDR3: TGTGCCAGCAGCAAAGGAATTTATATTTTTTCACCCCTCCACTTT.